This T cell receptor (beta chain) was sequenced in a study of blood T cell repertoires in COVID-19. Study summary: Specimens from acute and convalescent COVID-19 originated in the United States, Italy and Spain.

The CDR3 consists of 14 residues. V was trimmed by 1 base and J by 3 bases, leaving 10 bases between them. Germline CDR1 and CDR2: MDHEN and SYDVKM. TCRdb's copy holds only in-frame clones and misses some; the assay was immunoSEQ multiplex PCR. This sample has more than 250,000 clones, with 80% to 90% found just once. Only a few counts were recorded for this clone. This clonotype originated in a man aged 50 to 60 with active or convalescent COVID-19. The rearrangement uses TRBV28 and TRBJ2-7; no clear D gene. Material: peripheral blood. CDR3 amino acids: CASSLSGSRYEQYF. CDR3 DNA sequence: TGTGCCAGCAGTTTATCGGGTTCCCGCTACGAGCAGTACTTC.